The clone carrying this TCR beta chain was counted a few times. Full-length variable regions came from constant-region reverse primers plus semi-nested Nested Universal Primer A PCR. TCRdb fed the 5' RACE reads into MiXCR, producing one record per CDR3 protein. This table has roughly 64,000 distinct CDR3 sequences, 20% to 25% appearing once. Memory CD4+ T cells were sorted as CD4+CD45RO+CD25- cells. The CDR3 sequence is 15 residues long. Germline V gene data show CDR1 as SEHNR and CDR2 as FQNEAQ (reference sequence). With 7 bases clipped from V and 4 bases from J, the junction kept 8 bases outside the gene matches.

This receptor was obtained from a female donor with breast cancer. The V gene is TRBV7-9, the J gene TRBJ2-7; TRBD2 agrees at 12 bases. Sequenced: memory CD4+ T cells sorted from a lymph node. This sample's subset: memory CD4+ T cells, CD4+CD45RO+CD25-. The CDR3 DNA sequence: TGTGCCAGCACTTTGAGGACTAGCGGGGCTTACGAGCAGTACTTC. Translated: CASTLRTSGAYEQYF.